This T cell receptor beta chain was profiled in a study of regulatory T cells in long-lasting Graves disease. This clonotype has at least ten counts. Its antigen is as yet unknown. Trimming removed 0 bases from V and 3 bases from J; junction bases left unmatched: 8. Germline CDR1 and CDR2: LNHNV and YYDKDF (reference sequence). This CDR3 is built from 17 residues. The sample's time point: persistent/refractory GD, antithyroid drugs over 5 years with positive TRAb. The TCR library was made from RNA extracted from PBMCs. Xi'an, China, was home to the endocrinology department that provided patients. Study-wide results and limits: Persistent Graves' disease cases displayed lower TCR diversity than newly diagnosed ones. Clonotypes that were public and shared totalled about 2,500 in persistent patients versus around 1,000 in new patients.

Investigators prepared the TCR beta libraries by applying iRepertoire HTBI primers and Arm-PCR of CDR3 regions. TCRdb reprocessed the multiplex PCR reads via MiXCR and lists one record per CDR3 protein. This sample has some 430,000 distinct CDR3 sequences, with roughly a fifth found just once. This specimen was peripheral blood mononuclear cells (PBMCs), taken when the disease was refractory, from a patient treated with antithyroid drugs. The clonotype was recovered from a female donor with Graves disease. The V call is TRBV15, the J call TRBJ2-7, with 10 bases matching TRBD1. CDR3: CATSREEGTGVGYEQYF. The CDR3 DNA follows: TGTGCCACCAGCAGAGAGGAAGGGACAGGGGTCGGCTACGAGCAGTACTTC.